In its sample, the clone carrying this T cell receptor beta chain was seen once. RNA transcripts provided the source from which TCR beta CDR3 regions were amplified. Carried out on the TCR CDR3, a first-round RT-PCR used the HTBI primer set. TCRdb reanalysed the multiplex PCR reads using MiXCR and keeps one entry per CDR3 protein. There are some 440,000 distinct CDR3 sequences in the sample; more than 15% occur only once, and about 7.7% lies in the top ten. Stable Graves' hyperthyroidism denoted no ophthalmopathy progression over 18 months. The data originate from a study of T cells in Graves' hyperthyroidism and ophthalmopathy. Germline V CDR1 and CDR2: MNHEY, SMNVEV (reference sequence). The CDR3 spans 13 residues. The V gene lost 5 bases and the J gene lost 5 bases, with 13 bases spanning the gap.

The specimen sequenced was blood. The receptor comes from a woman under 30 with Graves' hyperthyroidism. The chain recombines TRBV27 with TRBJ2-7, with D perhaps given as TRBD1 or TRBD2 (5 bases each). The CDR3 is CASSPRGGHEQYF. The CDR3 coding sequence is TGTGCCAGCAGTCCCCGGGGCGGCCACGAGCAGTACTTC.